These 5 T cell receptor beta chains were all obtained from the same sample, sequenced in a study of cytomegalovirus exposure and HLA in healthy donors. PCR primers comprised 60 Vbeta and 13 Jbeta primers. Libraries were prepared by immunoSEQ multiplex PCR; TCRdb keeps only in-frame clonotypes and omits some of them. The sample comprises 150,000 to 200,000 clones, over 70% of which are singletons, and about 2.7% rests with the top ten. The sequenced material came from PBMCs. These receptors all stem from a woman between 50 and 59 years old in good health and CMV-seropositive.

This clone was seen a few times. The V gene is TRBV4-1, the J gene TRBJ2-7, with 9 bases fitting TRBD2. The junction had 10 bases not matched to a gene; V was cut back by 0 bases and J by 10 bases. Germline V gene lookup returns CDR1 MGHRA and CDR2 YSYEKL. The CDR3 loop spans 15 amino acids. This CDR3 is CASSQDARGGREQYF. The CDR3 DNA follows: TGCGCCAGCAGCCAAGATGCGCGGGGGGGCCGGGAACAGTACTTC.

This clone was detected only a few times. A junction boundary mismatches the germline segment, possibly from a read error. The chain couples TRBV19 to TRBJ1-2, with D maybe TRBD1 (5 bases). The V gene's germline CDR1 is LNHDA and CDR2 SQIVND (reference sequence). The CDR3 totals 16 residues. The CDR3 protein is CASSVEGRSHYYGYTF. The CDR3 region has the DNA TGTGCCAGTAGTGTAGAGGGGAGGTCTCATTACTATGGCTACACCTTC.

The V call is TRBV6-5, the J call TRBJ1-2, with 9 positions matching TRBD1. V lost 6 bases and J lost 4; bases outside the gene matches: 9. Per germline, CDR1 MNHEY and CDR2 SVGAGI. CDR3 length: 15 residues. CDR3 residues: CASRAPGQGGYGYTF. The CDR3 nucleotides read TGTGCCAGCAGGGCACCGGGACAGGGCGGCTATGGCTACACCTTC.

The gene calls are TRBV6-4 and TRBJ2-2; D may be TRBD1 (6 bases). CDR3 length: 13 amino acids. V lost 6 bases, J lost 7 bases, and 12 bases lay in between. Germline CDR1 and CDR2: MRHNA and SNTAGT. The chain's CDR3 is CASSPGQHGELFF. DNA for the CDR3: TGTGCCAGCAGCCCAGGACAGCACGGGGAGCTGTTTTTT.

This chain links TRBV7-9 with TRBJ2-2; TRBD1 might be the D (5 bases). CDR3 size: 15 residues. The germline V and J ends were trimmed by 5 bases and 4 bases, with 14 bases remaining between them. Germline assignment: CDR1 SEHNR and CDR2 FQNEAQ (reference sequence). For the CDR3, the DNA is TGTGCCAGCAGCCAAAGGTCAGGGATCACCGGGGAGCTGTTTTTT. Translation: CASSQRSGITGELFF.